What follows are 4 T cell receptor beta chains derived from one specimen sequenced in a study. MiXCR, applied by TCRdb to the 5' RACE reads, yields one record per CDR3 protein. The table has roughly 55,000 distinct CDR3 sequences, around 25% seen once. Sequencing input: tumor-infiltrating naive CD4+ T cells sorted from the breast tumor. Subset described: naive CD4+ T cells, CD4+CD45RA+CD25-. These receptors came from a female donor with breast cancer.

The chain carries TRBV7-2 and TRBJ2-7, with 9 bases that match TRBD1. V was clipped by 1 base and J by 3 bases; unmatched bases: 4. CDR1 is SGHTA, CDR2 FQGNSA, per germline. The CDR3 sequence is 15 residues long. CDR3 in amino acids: CASSLGAGQGYEQYF. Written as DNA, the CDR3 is TGTGCCAGCAGCTTAGGAGCGGGACAGGGCTACGAGCAGTACTTC.

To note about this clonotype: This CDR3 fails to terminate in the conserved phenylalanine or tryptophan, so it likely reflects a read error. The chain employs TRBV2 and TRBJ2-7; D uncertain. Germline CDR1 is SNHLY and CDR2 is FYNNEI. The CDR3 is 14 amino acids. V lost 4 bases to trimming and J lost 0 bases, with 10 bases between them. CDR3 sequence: CASSVRQSSYEQYS. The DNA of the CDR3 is TGTGCCAGCAGTGTTCGGCAGTCCTCCTACGAGCAGTACTCC.

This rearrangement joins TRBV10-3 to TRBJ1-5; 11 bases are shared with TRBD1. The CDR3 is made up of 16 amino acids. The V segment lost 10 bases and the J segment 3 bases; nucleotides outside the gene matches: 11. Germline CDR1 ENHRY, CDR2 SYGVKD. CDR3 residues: CATAGTGGAFNQPQHF. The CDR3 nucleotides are TGTGCCACCGCCGGGACAGGGGGGGCTTTCAATCAGCCCCAGCATTTT.

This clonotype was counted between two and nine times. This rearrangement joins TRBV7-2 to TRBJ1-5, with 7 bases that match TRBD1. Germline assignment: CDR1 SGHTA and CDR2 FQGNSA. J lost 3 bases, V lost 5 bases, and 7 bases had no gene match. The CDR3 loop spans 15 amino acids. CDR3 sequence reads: CASSSGTVFNQPQHF. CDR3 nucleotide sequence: TGTGCCAGCAGCAGCGGGACAGTTTTCAATCAGCCCCAGCATTTT. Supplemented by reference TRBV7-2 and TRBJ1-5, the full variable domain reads GAGVSQSPSNKVTEKGKDVELRCDPISGHTALYWYRQSLGQGLEFLIYFQGNSAPDKSGLPSDRFSAERTGGSVSTLTIQRTQQEDSAVYLCASSSGTVFNQPQHFGDGTRLSIL.